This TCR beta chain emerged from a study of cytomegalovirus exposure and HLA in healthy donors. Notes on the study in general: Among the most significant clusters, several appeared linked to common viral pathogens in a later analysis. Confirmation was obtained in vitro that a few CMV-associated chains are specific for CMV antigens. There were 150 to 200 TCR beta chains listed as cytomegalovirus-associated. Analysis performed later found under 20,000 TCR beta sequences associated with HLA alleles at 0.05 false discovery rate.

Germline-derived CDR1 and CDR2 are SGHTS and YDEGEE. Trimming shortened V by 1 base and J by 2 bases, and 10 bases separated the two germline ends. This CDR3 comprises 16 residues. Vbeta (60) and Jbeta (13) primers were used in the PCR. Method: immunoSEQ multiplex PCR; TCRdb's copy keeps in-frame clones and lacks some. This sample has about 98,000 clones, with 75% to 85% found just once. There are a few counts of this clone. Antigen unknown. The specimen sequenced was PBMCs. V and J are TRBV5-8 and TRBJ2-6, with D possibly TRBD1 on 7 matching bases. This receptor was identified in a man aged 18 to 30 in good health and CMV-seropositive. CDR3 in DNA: TGTGCCAGCAGCTTGCGCAGGGGGGCTGGGGCCAACGTCCTGACTTTC. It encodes CASSLRRGAGANVLTF. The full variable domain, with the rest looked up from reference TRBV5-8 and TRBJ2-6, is EAGVTQSPTHLIKTRGQQATLRCSPISGHTSVYWYQQALGLGLQFLLWYDEGEERNRGNFPPRFSGRQFPNYSSELNVNALELEDSALYLCASSLRRGAGANVLTFGAGSRLTVL.